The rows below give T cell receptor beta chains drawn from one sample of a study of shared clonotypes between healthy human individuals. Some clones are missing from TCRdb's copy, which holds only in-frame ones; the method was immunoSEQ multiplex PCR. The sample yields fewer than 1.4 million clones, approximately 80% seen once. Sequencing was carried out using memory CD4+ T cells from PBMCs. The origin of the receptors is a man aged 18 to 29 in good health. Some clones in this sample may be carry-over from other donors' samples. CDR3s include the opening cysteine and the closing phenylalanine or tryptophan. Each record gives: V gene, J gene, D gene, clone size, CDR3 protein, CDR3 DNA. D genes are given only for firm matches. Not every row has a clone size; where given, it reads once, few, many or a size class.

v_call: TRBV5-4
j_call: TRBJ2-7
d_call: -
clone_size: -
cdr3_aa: CASSPRGPTGEQYF
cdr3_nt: TGTGCCAGCAGCCCCCGGGGCCCCACGGGCGAGCAGTACTTC

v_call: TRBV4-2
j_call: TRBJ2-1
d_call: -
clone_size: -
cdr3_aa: CASSQGFGAGNEQFF
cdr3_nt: TGTGCCAGCAGCCAAGGATTTGGGGCCGGCAATGAGCAGTTCTTC

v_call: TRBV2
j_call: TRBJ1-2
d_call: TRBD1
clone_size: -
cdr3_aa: CAIQPADGQGLNYGYTF
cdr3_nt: TGTGCCATCCAACCGGCGGACGGACAGGGGTTAAACTATGGCTACACCTTC

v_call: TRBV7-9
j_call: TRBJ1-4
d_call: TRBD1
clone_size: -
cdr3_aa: CASRSTGTGDEKLFF
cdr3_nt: TGTGCCAGCAGGTCGACCGGGACAGGGGATGAAAAACTGTTTTTT

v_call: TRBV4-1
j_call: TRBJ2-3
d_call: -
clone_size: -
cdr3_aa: CASSQRGNIARKADTQYF
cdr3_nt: TGCGCCAGCAGCCAAAGAGGGAACATAGCCAGGAAGGCAGATACGCAGTATTTT

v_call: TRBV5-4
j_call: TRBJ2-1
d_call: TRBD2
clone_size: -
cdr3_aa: CASSQAGLAGDGQFF
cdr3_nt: TGTGCCAGCAGCCAGGCGGGACTAGCGGGAGATGGGCAGTTCTTC

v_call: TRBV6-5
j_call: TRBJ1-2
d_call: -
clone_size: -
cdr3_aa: CASSSRAAFNYGYTF
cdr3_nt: TGTGCCAGCAGTTCAAGGGCAGCGTTTAACTATGGCTACACCTTC

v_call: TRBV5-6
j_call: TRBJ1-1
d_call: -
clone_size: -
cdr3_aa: CASSLQSGKGAEAFF
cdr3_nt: TGTGCCAGCAGCTTACAATCAGGGAAAGGGGCTGAAGCTTTCTTT

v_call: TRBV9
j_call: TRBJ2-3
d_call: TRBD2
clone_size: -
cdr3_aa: CASELAGGDTQYF
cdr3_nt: TGTGCCAGCGAACTGGCGGGAGGAGATACGCAGTATTTT

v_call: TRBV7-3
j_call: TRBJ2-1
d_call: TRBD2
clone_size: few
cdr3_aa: CASSPTSVGRGEQFF
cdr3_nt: TGTGCCAGCAGCCCCACTAGCGTCGGTCGTGGTGAGCAGTTCTTC

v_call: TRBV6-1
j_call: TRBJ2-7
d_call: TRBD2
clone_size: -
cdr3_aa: CASRHYGRF
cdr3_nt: TGTGCCAGCAGGCACTACGGGAGGTTC

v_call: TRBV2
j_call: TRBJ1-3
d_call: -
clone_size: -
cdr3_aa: CASRPDSSGNTIYF
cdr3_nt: TGTGCCAGCAGGCCTGACAGTTCTGGAAACACCATATATTTT

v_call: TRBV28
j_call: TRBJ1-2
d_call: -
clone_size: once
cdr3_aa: CASSLDLQENYGYTF
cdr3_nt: TGTGCCAGCAGTTTAGACCTACAGGAGAACTATGGCTACACCTTC

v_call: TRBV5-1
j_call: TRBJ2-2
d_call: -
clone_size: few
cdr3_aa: CASSDGARNTGELFF
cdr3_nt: TGCGCCAGCAGCGACGGGGCCCGGAACACCGGGGAGCTGTTTTTT

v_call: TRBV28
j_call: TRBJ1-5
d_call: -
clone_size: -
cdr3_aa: CASTDDGGHQPQHF
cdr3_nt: TGTGCCAGCACCGACGATGGGGGGCATCAGCCCCAGCATTTT

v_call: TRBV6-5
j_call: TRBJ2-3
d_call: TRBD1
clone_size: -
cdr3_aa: CASSYAQGARDTQYF
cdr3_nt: TGTGCCAGCAGTTACGCACAGGGGGCAAGGGATACGCAGTATTTT

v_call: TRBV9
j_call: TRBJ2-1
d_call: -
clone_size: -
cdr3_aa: CASSVGGSQNEQFF
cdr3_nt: TGTGCCAGCAGCGTAGGTGGGAGTCAGAATGAGCAGTTCTTC

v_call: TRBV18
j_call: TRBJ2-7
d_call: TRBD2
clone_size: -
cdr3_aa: CASSPGLAGVYEQYF
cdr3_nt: TGTGCCAGCTCACCGGGACTAGCGGGAGTCTACGAGCAGTACTTC

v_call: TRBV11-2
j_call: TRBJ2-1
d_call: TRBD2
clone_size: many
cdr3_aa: CASSLASGRNEQFF
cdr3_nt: TGTGCCAGCAGCTTAGCTAGCGGGAGGAATGAGCAGTTCTTC

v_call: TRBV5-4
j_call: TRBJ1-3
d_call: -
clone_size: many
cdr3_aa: CASSLDGTVSGNTIYF
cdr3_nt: TGTGCCAGCAGCTTGGATGGGACGGTCTCTGGAAACACCATATATTTT

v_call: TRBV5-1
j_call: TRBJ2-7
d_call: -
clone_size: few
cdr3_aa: CASSLETGYGEQYF
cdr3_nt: TGCGCCAGCAGCCTAGAAACAGGGTACGGCGAGCAGTACTTC

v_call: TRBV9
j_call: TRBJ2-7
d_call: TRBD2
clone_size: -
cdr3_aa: CASSVGAGGVYEQYF
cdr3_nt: TGTGCCAGCAGCGTAGGGGCGGGAGGGGTCTACGAGCAGTACTTC